The entry below describes one T cell receptor beta chain. Its cognate antigen is unknown. Next came a second PCR, run for roughly 6 to 11 cycles, which used a sample-barcoded 5' primer along with a J-beta primer mix. One entry per CDR3 protein, called by TCRdb with MiXCR from the 5' RACE reads. Here the sample spans some 560,000 distinct CDR3 sequences, about 25% being singletons. These data come from a study of blood T cells in healthy people across ages. Study-wide results and caveats: Bulk PBMC profiling left naive and antigen-experienced comparisons inconclusive.

The CDR3 consists of 13 residues. Germline loops: CDR1 LGHDT, CDR2 YNNKEL (reference sequence). V gave up 8 bases and J gave up 5 bases, with 10 bases separating them. The same data also contributed to another study, on T cells of mothers and their children.

The clonotype originates from a boy younger than 10 in good health. The sample was blood. The rearrangement joins TRBV3-1 to TRBJ1-6; D remains unclear. The CDR3: CASRAPDNSPLHF. The CDR3 DNA reads TGTGCCAGCCGGGCCCCCGATAATTCACCCCTCCACTTT.